A single sample gave rise to the 7 T cell receptor beta chains below, sequenced in a study of beta chain features in type 1 diabetes. The entirety of the isolated RNA underwent reverse transcription, so expressed TCRB transcripts were sequenced. Sequencing was performed with immunoSEQ multiplex PCR; in TCRdb, only in-frame clones are kept and a portion is missing. The sample has about 230,000 clones, more than 9% seen once; the top ten hold approximately 0.03%. Sequenced: naive CD4+ T cells from blood. Receptors were obtained from a woman under 30 in good health.

This clone came up many times. This chain uses TRBV7-2 with TRBJ2-1, with a weak D call TRBD2 (5 bases). The length of the CDR3 is 14 residues. V was shortened by 5 bases and J by 8 bases, with 16 bases between the two germline ends. Germline CDR1 SGHTA, CDR2 FQGNSA. Here the CDR3 DNA reads TGTGCCAGCAGCCCGATGCCTAGAGGGCATGAGCAGTTCTTC. It translates to CASSPMPRGHEQFF.

This clone occurred a few times. This sequence joins TRBV19 and TRBJ2-7; D gene uncertain. The CDR3 consists of 16 residues. Deletions cut 0 bases from V and 0 bases from J, with 12 bases between. CDR1 LNHDA and CDR2 SQIVND come from the germline V gene (reference sequence). CDR3 DNA sequence: TGTGCCAGTAGTATAGATCATAACAGTTACTCCTACGAGCAGTACTTC. The encoded protein is CASSIDHNSYSYEQYF.

This clone was detected a few times. The chain has TRBV11-2 and TRBJ1-2; 9 nucleotides agree with TRBD1. Germline lookup yields CDR1 SGHAT and CDR2 FQNNGV. The CDR3 loop spans 15 amino acids. V was clipped by 4 bases and J by 3 bases; unmatched bases: 6. The CDR3 protein is CASSSYRGRDYGYTF. Here the CDR3 DNA reads TGTGCCAGCAGCTCGTACAGGGGGCGCGACTATGGCTACACCTTC. The whole variable domain, remainder taken from reference TRBV11-2 and TRBJ1-2, is EAGVAQSPRYKIIEKRQSVAFWCNPISGHATLYWYQQILGQGPKLLIQFQNNGVVDDSQLPKDRFSAERLKGVDSTLKIQPAKLEDSAVYLCASSSYRGRDYGYTFGSGTRLTVV.

This clone was seen a handful of times. The V gene is TRBV15, the J gene TRBJ2-7; D is possibly TRBD2 (5 bases). The CDR3 loop spans 14 amino acids. Per germline, CDR1 LNHNV and CDR2 YYDKDF (reference sequence). V was cut by 0 bases and J by 3 bases, with 9 bases left in between. CDR3 DNA: TGTGCCACCAGCAGAGATGAGGGTCTCTACGAGCAGTACTTC. Amino acid sequence: CATSRDEGLYEQYF.

This clone occurred a few times. The chain combines TRBV19 with TRBJ1-6; D is possibly TRBD1 (6 bases). Per the germline V gene, CDR1 is LNHDA and CDR2 is SQIVND (reference sequence). The CDR3 runs 16 residues. V lost 7 bases, J lost 8 bases, and 21 bases lay in between. This chain's CDR3 is CASMASGQGRDSPLHF. The DNA for the CDR3 is TGTGCCAGTATGGCATCAGGGCAGGGGAGGGATTCACCCCTCCACTTT. Complete variable domain (other parts from reference TRBV19 and TRBJ1-6): DGGITQSPKYLFRKEGQNVTLSCEQNLNHDAMYWYRQDPGQGLRLIYYSQIVNDFQKGDIAEGYSVSREKKESFPLTVTSAQKNPTAFYLCASMASGQGRDSPLHFGNGTRLTVT.

This clone was detected a few times. This chain connects TRBV15 to TRBJ2-2; no reliable D call. Trimming stripped 5 bases from V and 7 bases from J, with 11 bases between. Germline assignment: CDR1 LNHNV and CDR2 YYDKDF (reference sequence). The length of the CDR3 is 13 residues. This CDR3 reads CATSPDSGGELFF. The CDR3 coding sequence is TGTGCCACCAGCCCTGACTCGGGCGGGGAGCTGTTTTTT.

This chain links TRBV5-8 with TRBJ2-5; 16 bases are shared with TRBD2. The ends lost 4 bases at V and 4 bases at J; junction bases unmatched: 7. The CDR3 has 17 residues. Per the germline V gene, CDR1 is SGHTS and CDR2 is YDEGEE. In DNA form, the CDR3 reads TGTGCCAGCAGCGGGGGACTAGCGGGAGGGCCTTCAGAGACCCAGTACTTC. Translating gives CASSGGLAGGPSETQYF.